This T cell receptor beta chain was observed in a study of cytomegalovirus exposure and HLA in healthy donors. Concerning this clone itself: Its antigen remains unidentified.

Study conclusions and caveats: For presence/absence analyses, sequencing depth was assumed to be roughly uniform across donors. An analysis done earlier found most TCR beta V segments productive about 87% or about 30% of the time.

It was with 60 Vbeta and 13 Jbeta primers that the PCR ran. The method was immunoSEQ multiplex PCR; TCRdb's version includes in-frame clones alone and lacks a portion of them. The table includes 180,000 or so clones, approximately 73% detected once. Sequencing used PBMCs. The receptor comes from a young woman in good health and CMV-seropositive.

In DNA form, the CDR3 reads TGTGCCAGCCTCACCAGCTCGGGGGATGGCAATCAGCCCCAGCATTTT. Residues: CASLTSSGDGNQPQHF. The chain couples TRBV6-6 to TRBJ1-5; perhaps TRBD1 as D (5 bases). The CDR3 has 16 amino acids. Per germline, CDR1 MNHNY and CDR2 SVGAGI (reference sequence). Trimming cost V 8 bases and J 2 bases, with 19 bases left between them.